This T cell receptor (beta chain) was observed in a study of T cell repertoires in cytomegalovirus infection. Whole-study context: It can be stated that public TCR beta signatures indicated CMV infection as well as a matching HLA type.

About this clonotype: Its target is unknown.

TCRdb re-analysed the reads in MiXCR, keeping a single row per CDR3 protein. The sample records some 220,000 distinct CDR3 sequences, 9% to 15% being singletons. General study findings and limits: Frequencies of public TCR beta families were cumulated, and this identified carriers of CMV plus the relevant HLA. Dominant in the ex vivo response were TCR beta clonotypes restricted by HLA-C and specific for CMV.

Sequencing was performed on PBMCs. This sequence was found in a human donor in good health (CMV status not recorded). Some clones in this sample may be carry-over from other donors' samples.

The CDR3 DNA is TGTGCCAGCAGCCCCGCGAGGGGGGTCCAAGAGACCCAGTACTTC. This codes for CASSPARGVQETQYF. This sequence joins TRBV6-5 and TRBJ2-5, with D perhaps being TRBD1 or TRBD2 (6 bases each). Germline CDR1 MNHEY, CDR2 SVGAGI. V gave up 6 bases and J gave up 1 base, with 15 bases separating them. This CDR3 comprises 15 residues.